The source of this T cell receptor (beta chain) is a study of blood T cell repertoires in COVID-19. This clone has a count of ten or more. V was clipped by 2 bases and J by 11 bases; unmatched bases: 5. Per the germline V gene, CDR1 is GTSNPN and CDR2 is SVGIG (reference sequence). The length of the CDR3 is 12 residues. Some clones are missing from TCRdb's copy, which holds only in-frame ones; the method was immunoSEQ multiplex PCR. The table shows 250,000 to 350,000 clones, with approximately 85% occurring only once. Sequenced input: PBMCs or T cells enriched from blood (not recorded which). This sequence originates from a woman under 40 who had recovered from COVID-19. The gene calls are TRBV30 and TRBJ1-1, with 10 bases aligning to TRBD1. Written as DNA, the CDR3 is TGTGCCTGGAGTAGGTGGGGACAGGGGGCTTTCTTT. Its protein product is CAWSRWGQGAFF. Combining the CDR3 with reference TRBV30 and TRBJ1-1 gives the whole variable domain SQTIHQWPATLVQPVGSPLSLECTVEGTSNPNLYWYRQAAGRGLQLLFYSVGIGQISSEVPQNLSASRPQDRQFILSSKKLLLSDSGFYLCAWSRWGQGAFFGQGTRLTVV.